Listed below are T cell receptor beta chains from one sample, sequenced in a study of T-cell reconstitution after alpha-beta-depleted transplantation in children. Each CDR3 protein is one row after TCRdb ran MiXCR on the PCR reads. The sample holds 450,000 to 600,000 distinct CDR3 sequences, around 13% seen once. The sample here was PBMCs, mostly from graft donor cells, taken 360 days after TCRalphabeta/CD19-depleted stem cell transplant. Receptors were obtained from a male patient younger than 18 who had a stem cell transplant for acute myeloid leukemia, so the T cells may come from the graft donor. The CDR3 runs from the conserved cysteine through the conserved F or W. The order of the fields is J gene, D gene, clone size, V gene, CDR3 DNA, CDR3 protein. A D gene is named only where the DNA matches it firmly. The listing skips clone size in some rows; elsewhere it reads once, few, many or a size class.

>TRBJ2-3|NA|many|TRBV28
TGTGCCAGCAGTTTTTTATCGGCTGTTACAGATACGCAGTATTTT
CASSFLSAVTDTQYF
>TRBJ2-3|NA|many|TRBV3-1
TGTGCCAGCAGCCAAATATTACAGGGAGATACGCAGTATTTT
CASSQILQGDTQYF
>TRBJ1-4|NA|NA|TRBV7-6
TGTGCCAGCAGCTTGCAACCTCGAGGTGAAAAACTGTTTTTT
CASSLQPRGEKLFF
>TRBJ2-2|NA|many|TRBV6-2/TRBV6-3
TGTGCCAGCCATGGGGGACTTTCCAAGAACACCGGGGAGCTGTTTTTT
CASHGGLSKNTGELFF
>TRBJ2-7|TRBD2|few|TRBV3-1
TGTGCCAGCAGCCACCTTGGTCCGGGGGGCTACGAGCAGTACTTC
CASSHLGPGGYEQYF
>TRBJ2-7|NA|NA|TRBV20-1
TGCAGTGCTCGAGGGGGGACCACCACCTACGAGCAGTACTTC
CSARGGTTTYEQYF
>TRBJ2-7|NA|NA|TRBV18
TGTGCCAGCTCACCAATTGACGCCTCCTACGAGCAGTACTTC
CASSPIDASYEQYF
>TRBJ2-1|NA|NA|TRBV5-1
TGCGCCAGCAGCTTGCCGGGTTGGTACAATGAGCAGTTCTTC
CASSLPGWYNEQFF
>TRBJ2-7|NA|many|TRBV29-1
TGCAGCGCCCAGGACGGTAACTCCTACGAGCAGTACTTC
CSAQDGNSYEQYF
>TRBJ2-4|NA|few|TRBV29-1
TGCAGCGTTGTTGGTAGACTGGGCGAAAACATTCAGTACTTC
CSVVGRLGENIQYF
>TRBJ2-4|NA|NA|TRBV11-1
TGTGCCAGCAGCTTAGTAAACGGACCTCTAGCCAAAAACATTCAGTACTTC
CASSLVNGPLAKNIQYF
>TRBJ2-4|NA|NA|TRBV12-3/TRBV12-4
TGTGCCAGCAGTTTCGGGGGAGTCGAAAACATTCAGTACTTC
CASSFGGVENIQYF
>TRBJ2-5|NA|NA|TRBV20-1
TGCAGTGCTAGAGATTTTGGAGGGAGCAGAGAGACCCAGTACTTC
CSARDFGGSRETQYF
>TRBJ2-7|NA|NA|TRBV20-1
TGCTGTGCTAGACCGTCCCCTGGAGAGCAGTACTTC
CCARPSPGEQYF
>TRBJ2-1|NA|many|TRBV7-9
TGTGCCAGCAGCTTAGGTTTCTCCGGGCTGTTCTTC
CASSLGFSGLFF
>TRBJ1-5|TRBD1|few|TRBV7-6
TGTGCCAGCACGACAGGGACAGATCAGCCCCAGCATTTT
CASTTGTDQPQHF
>TRBJ2-7|NA|few|TRBV11-1
TGTGCCAGCAGCTTAGACCCTACTTTTGGGGGTATGTACGAGCAGTACTTC
CASSLDPTFGGMYEQYF
>TRBJ2-7|NA|NA|TRBV18
TGTGCCAGCTCACCCTTGATAGCAAGCAGCTCCTACGAGCAGTACTTC
CASSPLIASSSYEQYF
>TRBJ1-1|NA|many|TRBV9
TGTGCCAGCAGCAAACTAGGGAACGGGAACACTGAAGCTTTCTTT
CASSKLGNGNTEAFF
>TRBJ2-7|NA|many|TRBV15
TGTGCCACCCGAGCGTACGAGCAGTACTTC
CATRAYEQYF
>TRBJ1-2|NA|few|TRBV9
TGTGCCAGCAGCGTGGATGAGTGGGACTATGGCTACACCTTC
CASSVDEWDYGYTF
>TRBJ2-1|TRBD2|NA|TRBV4-1
TGCGCCAGCAGCCAAGATCCCTTGGCGGGAGGGAGGGCCACGAATGAGCAGTTCTTC
CASSQDPLAGGRATNEQFF
>TRBJ2-5|NA|few|TRBV20-1
TGCAGTGCTCGCAGGAGGGAGACCCAGTACTTC
CSARRRETQYF
>TRBJ2-3|NA|NA|TRBV11-2
TGTGCCAGCAGCCACCAGAGCAACACAGATACGCAGTATTTT
CASSHQSNTDTQYF
>TRBJ1-1|NA|many|TRBV20-1
TGCAGTGCTAGTACCAAATCCTACACTGAAGCTTTCTTT
CSASTKSYTEAFF
>TRBJ2-7|NA|few|TRBV28
TGTGCCAGCAGCGTCACCCGGGACATATACGAGCAGTACTTC
CASSVTRDIYEQYF
>TRBJ2-1|NA|few|TRBV11-2
TGTGCCAGCAGCTTAGGGCCGGAAGGGACGGGTGAGCAGTTCTTC
CASSLGPEGTGEQFF
>TRBJ2-1|TRBD2|NA|TRBV5-6
TGTGCCAGCAGCTTGGCCAAGGTCCTAGCGGGAGGGCGTGAGCAGTTCTTC
CASSLAKVLAGGREQFF
>TRBJ2-7|NA|few|TRBV7-9
TGTGCCAGCAGCCGTCTCCAGGGGTACAACGAGCAGTACTTC
CASSRLQGYNEQYF
>TRBJ2-7|TRBD1|NA|TRBV14
TGTGCCAGCAGTCGACAGGGTTACTACGAGCAGTACTTC
CASSRQGYYEQYF
>TRBJ1-6|NA|many|TRBV9
TGTGCCAGCAGCGTCAGAGGCGTGGATAATTCACCCCTCCACTTT
CASSVRGVDNSPLHF
>TRBJ2-1|TRBD2|many|TRBV5-1
TGCGCCAGCAGCGGCCCCGGGACTAGCGGCCCTGTGAATGAGCAGTTCTTC
CASSGPGTSGPVNEQFF
>TRBJ2-3|NA|NA|TRBV7-9
TGTGCCAGCAGCGCCGCTAGTAGCCTCTCCACAGATACGCAGTATTTT
CASSAASSLSTDTQYF